This TCR beta chain was captured in a study of T cells expressing NK-cell markers (dated by TCRdb to 2020 to 2022). In terms of the full investigation: TCR beta-chain repertoires were profiled in sorted CD3+CD56+NKG2C+, CD3+CD56+NKG2C- and CD3+CD56-NKG2C+ T-cell subsets from fewer than 10 donors. Randomly selected healthy volunteers, three men and five women, were used as the eight sequenced donors. Illumina HiSeq 2000/2500, MiSeq or NextSeq was used to sequence libraries as 2 x 150 bp reads. Of the eight sequenced donors, seven were found to be HCMV-seropositive and one was found to be HCMV-seronegative.

Note on this clonotype: No antigen is known for it.

The sequencer was an Illumina HiSeq 2000. TCR beta cDNA libraries were made by 5'RACE template switching that added a universal primer site and unique molecular identifiers. cDNA synthesis was primed from the TCR beta constant segment and was followed by two successive PCR amplification steps. The study's processing was this. MIGEC handled demultiplexing of the reads and grouping by UMI, while MiTCR was used to assemble and quantify clonotypes. To remove erroneous sequences, TCR cDNA sequences were retained only when supported by two or more reads. The tcR package was used for downstream repertoire analysis, and clonotypes were matched across fractions by CDR3 nucleotide sequence plus V segment. Antigen specificity was annotated against VDJdb with VDJmatch, allowing one amino acid substitution in CDR3. TCRdb reprocessed the reads, and each CDR3 protein sequence is entered once, without DNA. None of the V and J calls come from the authors' own analysis; TCRdb made them. The sample's table lists a count of some 450,000 distinct CDR3 sequences. In total, the top ten clones hold 7.3% of the sample.

HCMV-specific IgG was detected in serum with a commercial ELISA kit to determine HCMV serostatus. Peripheral blood mononuclear cells were isolated from blood by Ficoll density gradient centrifugation. From the cysteine up to the phenylalanine, the CDR3 has a length of 14 residues. No DNA is listed. Overall results and qualifications from the work: Those dominant clonotypes were again the most abundant among CD3+CD56-NKG2C+ cells in a few donors, at roughly 25-60.1%. Whether the expanded NKG2C-expressing T cell clones were specific for HCMV antigens remained unclear. In 5 to 7 donors, the dominant CD3+CD56+NKG2C+ clonotypes were found to rank among the top 10 CD8+ clonotypes and to make up about 1.0-7.0% of CD8+ T cells.

The clonotype comes from a woman aged 18 to 75 in good health. The source material was blood T cells: a sorted CD56 or NKG2C T cell subset, CD4+ or CD8+ T cells, or bulk PBMC T cells (not recorded which). Recombination connected TRBV12-3 or TRBV12-4 to TRBJ1-1. The CDR3 reads as follows: CASSPLTVNTEAFF.